This T cell receptor (beta chain) derives from a study of cytomegalovirus exposure and HLA in healthy donors. The protocol was immunoSEQ multiplex PCR, while the TCRdb copy is restricted to in-frame clones and leaves out a portion. The sample carries about 220,000 clones, around 90% recorded once. V was cut by 3 bases and J by 2 bases, with 14 bases left in between. The CDR3 consists of 15 residues. Germline loops: CDR1 MGHRA, CDR2 YSYEKL. J is TRBJ2-7 and V is TRBV4-1; D perhaps matches TRBD1 (5 bases). Sequences were obtained from PBMCs. This clonotype was obtained from a young woman in good health and CMV-seronegative. CDR3 in DNA: TGCGCCAGCAGCCACCAGGGTACCGGAACCTACGAGCAGTACTTC. Residues: CASSHQGTGTYEQYF.